This T cell receptor beta chain was sequenced during a study of tumor-infiltrating lymphocytes in localized non-small cell lung cancer. The assay was immunoSEQ multiplex PCR, and TCRdb's table has in-frame clones only and misses some. The sample holds approximately 12,000 clones; over 65% are singletons and the top ten take roughly 7%. The CDR3 contains 15 residues. Germline loops: CDR1 MNHEY, CDR2 SMNVEV (reference sequence). The V and J ends lost 5 bases and 4 bases respectively, with 15 bases between them. The chain joins TRBV27 to TRBJ2-1; the D gene is possibly TRBD1 (6 bases). Sequenced material: lung tumor tissue. The TCR was taken from a human donor with non-small cell lung cancer. The chain's CDR3 is CASSPVDSSYNEQFF. CDR3 nucleotide sequence: TGTGCCAGCAGTCCGGTGGACAGTTCTTACAATGAGCAGTTCTTC.